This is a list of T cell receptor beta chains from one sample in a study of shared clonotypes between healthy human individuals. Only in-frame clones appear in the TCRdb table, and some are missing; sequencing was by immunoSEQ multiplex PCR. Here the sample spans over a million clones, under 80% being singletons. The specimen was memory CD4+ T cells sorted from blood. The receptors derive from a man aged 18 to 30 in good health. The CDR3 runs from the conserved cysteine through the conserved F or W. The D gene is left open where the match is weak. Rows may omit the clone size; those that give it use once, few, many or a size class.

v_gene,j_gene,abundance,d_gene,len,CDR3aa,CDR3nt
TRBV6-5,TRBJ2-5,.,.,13,CASSYGGQETQYF,TGTGCCAGCAGTTACGGTGGCCAAGAGACCCAGTACTTC
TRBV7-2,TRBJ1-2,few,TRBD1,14,CASRVDRGLDGYTF,TGTGCCAGCAGGGTGGACAGGGGGCTAGATGGCTACACCTTC
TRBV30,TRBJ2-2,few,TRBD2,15,CAWSRGGTNTGELFF,TGTGCCTGGAGTCGCGGGGGGACGAACACCGGGGAGCTGTTTTTT
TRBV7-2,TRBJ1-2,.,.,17,CASSLEGQGHFNYGYTF,TGTGCCAGCAGCTTAGAGGGTCAGGGCCACTTCAACTATGGCTACACCTTC
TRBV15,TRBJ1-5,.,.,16,CATSRDLVGTNQPQHF,TGTGCCACCAGCAGAGATTTAGTTGGAACTAATCAGCCCCAGCATTTT
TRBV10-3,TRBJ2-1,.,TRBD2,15,CAMRPGLAAYNEQFF,TGTGCCATGAGACCGGGACTAGCGGCCTACAATGAGCAGTTCTTC
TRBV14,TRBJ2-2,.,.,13,CASSPLRTGELFF,TGTGCCAGCAGCCCCCTGCGCACCGGGGAGCTGTTTTTT
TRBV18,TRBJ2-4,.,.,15,CASSPPMNAKNIQYF,TGTGCCAGCTCACCACCGATGAACGCCAAAAACATTCAGTACTTC
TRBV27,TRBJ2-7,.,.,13,CASSPLTAYEQYF,TGTGCCAGCAGCCCCCTGACAGCTTACGAGCAGTACTTC
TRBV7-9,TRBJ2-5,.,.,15,CASSAEGGGLETQYF,TGTGCCAGCAGTGCGGAAGGGGGAGGTTTAGAGACCCAGTACTTC
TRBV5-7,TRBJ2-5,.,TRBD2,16,CASSLETGRDSETQYF,TGTGCCAGCAGCTTGGAAACCGGGAGGGATTCCGAGACCCAGTACTTC
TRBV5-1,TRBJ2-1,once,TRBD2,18,CASSLLSSGGASYNEQFF,TGCGCCAGCAGCTTGTTGTCTAGCGGGGGGGCCTCCTACAATGAGCAGTTCTTC
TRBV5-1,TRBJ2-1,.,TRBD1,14,CASSSGQVGNEQFF,TGCGCCAGCAGCTCGGGACAGGTCGGTAATGAGCAGTTCTTC
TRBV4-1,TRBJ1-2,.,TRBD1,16,CASSQDRTGDYYGYTF,TGCGCCAGCAGCCAAGATAGGACAGGAGATTATTATGGCTACACCTTC
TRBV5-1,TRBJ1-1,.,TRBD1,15,CASSLAGTANTEAFF,TGCGCCAGCAGCTTGGCCGGGACAGCCAACACTGAAGCTTTCTTT
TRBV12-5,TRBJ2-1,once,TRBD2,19,CASRNSGGANRRSYNEQFF,TGTGCTAGCAGAAATAGCGGGGGGGCCAATCGCCGCTCCTACAATGAGCAGTTCTTC